These 23 T cell receptor beta chains share one sample of origin, sequenced in a study of beta chain features in type 1 diabetes. The whole isolated RNA underwent reverse transcription, so sequencing captured expressed TCRB transcripts. Sequencing used immunoSEQ multiplex PCR; TCRdb keeps in-frame clones, though not all of them. The table includes 900,000 or so clones, 17% detected once. Sequenced: naive CD4+ T cells from blood. Receptors originate from a woman aged 18-29 years in good health.

V gene TRBV21-1 combines with J gene TRBJ2-6; TRBD1 is taken as the D call from the table, unchecked against the DNA. TRBV21-1 represents a pseudogene. This CDR3 region has 17 residues. The DNA for the CDR3 is TGTGCCAGCAGCAAAGGACAGAGCCACTCTGGGGCCAACGTCCTGACTTTC. Its translation: CASSKGQSHSGANVLTF.

A few counts support this clone. CDR3 coding DNA: TGCGCCAGCAGCTTTGACAATGAGCAGTTCTTC. Translating it yields CASSFDNEQFF. This chain links TRBV5-1 with TRBJ2-1; D not resolved. CDR3 length: 11 amino acids. Germline CDR1 is SGHRS and CDR2 is YFSETQ. Trimming removed 2 bases at V and 5 bases at J, with 2 bases between.

V usage is TRBV9 and J usage is TRBJ2-4, with unresolved D. The CDR3 is made up of 15 amino acids. Trimming stripped 3 bases from V and 4 bases from J, with 14 bases between. Germline CDR1 reads SGDLS; CDR2 reads YYNGEE. CDR3 sequence: CASSASRSSKNIQYF. For the CDR3, the DNA is TGTGCCAGCAGCGCATCCCGGAGTTCAAAAAACATTCAGTACTTC.

This clone was picked up a small number of times. V usage is TRBV7-8 and J usage is TRBJ2-1, with D hard to call. The V gene lost 4 bases and the J gene lost 0 bases, with 13 bases spanning the gap. Germline CDR1 is SGHVS and CDR2 is FQNEAQ. CDR3 length: 16 amino acids. CDR3 coding DNA: TGTGCCAGCAGCTCAGCTCAGAGGAGCTCCTACAATGAGCAGTTCTTC. It codes for CASSSAQRSSYNEQFF.

The chain links TRBV4-2 to TRBJ2-2, with 11 nucleotides matching TRBD2. V trimming: 7 bases; J trimming: 1 base; junction bases outside the gene matches: 2. This CDR3 contains 15 residues. Germline assignment: CDR1 LGHNA and CDR2 YNFKEQ. This CDR3 is CASKLAGENTGELFF. The DNA for the CDR3 is TGTGCCAGCAAACTAGCGGGGGAGAACACCGGGGAGCTGTTTTTT.

The rearrangement links TRBV15 to TRBJ2-2; the D gene is possibly TRBD2 (5 bases). The germline V gene encodes CDR1 LNHNV and CDR2 YYDKDF (reference sequence). The CDR3 contains 15 residues. V was shortened by 0 bases and J by 5 bases, with 10 bases between the two germline ends. As DNA, the CDR3 is TGTGCCACCAGCAGAGATATTCAGCGGACCGGGGAGCTGTTTTTT. This encodes CATSRDIQRTGELFF.

V usage is TRBV9 and J usage is TRBJ2-5; TRBD1 might be the D (5 bases). Trimming shortened V by 0 bases and J by 2 bases, and 8 bases separated the two germline ends. From germline, CDR1 is SGDLS and CDR2 YYNGEE. This CDR3 region has 14 residues. CDR3 sequence: CASSVDPGQETQYF. CDR3 nucleotides: TGTGCCAGCAGCGTAGACCCAGGGCAAGAGACCCAGTACTTC. Full variable domain (missing parts from reference TRBV9 and TRBJ2-5): DSGVTQTPKHLITATGQRVTLRCSPRSGDLSVYWYQQSLDQGLQFLIQYYNGEERAKGNILERFSAQQFPDLHSELNLSSLELGDSALYFCASSVDPGQETQYFGPGTRLLVL.

The rearrangement uses TRBV5-8 and TRBJ1-1; no firm D call. V was pared by 6 bases and J by 6 bases, with 12 bases between. CDR3 length: 12 amino acids. The germline V gene encodes CDR1 SGHTS and CDR2 YDEGEE. Here the CDR3 reads CASKWEGAEAFF. DNA for the CDR3: TGTGCCAGCAAGTGGGAGGGCGCTGAAGCTTTCTTT.

The V and J genes are TRBV5-1 and TRBJ2-1; D remains unclear. Trimming took 7 bases from V and 1 from J, leaving 12 bases between them. The CDR3 contains 14 residues. Germline assignment: CDR1 SGHRS and CDR2 YFSETQ. The CDR3 sequence is CASSPESSYNEQFF. The CDR3, as DNA: TGCGCCAGCTCGCCTGAGTCTTCCTACAATGAGCAGTTCTTC.

This chain connects TRBV7-9 to TRBJ2-3; 14 bases line up with TRBD2. CDR1 SEHNR and CDR2 FQNEAQ come from the germline V gene (reference sequence). This CDR3 is built from 17 residues. V lost 5 bases, J lost 8 bases, and 12 bases stayed unmatched. The chain's CDR3 is CASSPKGGLAGVVTQYF. The DNA for the CDR3 is TGTGCCAGCAGCCCGAAAGGGGGACTAGCGGGAGTGGTTACGCAGTATTTT.

The V call is TRBV29-1, the J call TRBJ2-5; D could derive from TRBD1 or TRBD2 (6 bases each). Germline assignment: CDR1 SQVTM and CDR2 ANQGSEA. There are 13 residues in the CDR3. V was clipped by 4 bases and J by 5 bases, with 14 bases between them. The CDR3 bases are TGCAGCGTTGGTTGGGGGGCCCAGGAGACCCAGTACTTC. Translated: CSVGWGAQETQYF.

The genes are TRBV4-3 and TRBJ1-4; the D is unclear. Trimming shortened V by 3 bases and J by 4 bases, and 9 bases separated the two germline ends. This CDR3 is 14 amino acids long. The germline V gene encodes CDR1 LGHNA and CDR2 YSLEER. CDR3 residues: CASSHIYSNEKLFF. In DNA, the CDR3 is TGCGCCAGCAGCCACATTTACAGTAATGAAAAACTGTTTTTT.

J is TRBJ1-1 and V is TRBV5-5, with D possibly TRBD1 on 6 matching bases. The CDR3 runs to 14 residues. CDR1 and CDR2 (germline): SGHKS, YYEKEE (reference sequence). Trimming took 4 bases from V and 8 from J, leaving 18 bases between them. The CDR3 DNA reads as TGTGCCAGCAGCCTAGGCAGCGGGGGCGAGGAAGCTTTCTTT. Translated: CASSLGSGGEEAFF.

This clone was seen a handful of times. This rearrangement joins TRBV28 to TRBJ2-7, with D perhaps being TRBD1 or TRBD2 (5 bases each). Trimming took off 1 base at V and 5 bases at J, with 6 bases between the two ends. The CDR3 contains 12 residues. Germline V gene data show CDR1 as MDHEN and CDR2 as SYDVKM. As DNA, the CDR3 is TGTGCCAGCAGTTTATTGGGGGACGAGCAGTACTTC. As protein: CASSLLGDEQYF.

In this sample, this clone turned up a few times. The chain is built from TRBV27 and TRBJ2-7; 7 nucleotides align to TRBD1. The CDR3 has 15 residues. The V segment lost 2 bases and the J segment 0 bases; nucleotides outside the gene matches: 4. The germline CDR1 and CDR2 sequences are MNHEY and SMNVEV (reference sequence). The CDR3 spells CASSLGGQSSYEQYF. The CDR3 bases are TGTGCCAGCAGTTTAGGGGGACAGAGCTCCTACGAGCAGTACTTC.

This clone was counted only a few times. The chain carries TRBV7-9 and TRBJ1-4; D is unresolved. Looked up from germline, CDR1 is SEHNR and CDR2 is FQNEAQ (reference sequence). CDR3 length: 15 amino acids. The ends were cut back, 1 base at V and 2 bases at J, with 8 bases in the middle. DNA for the CDR3: TGTGCCAGCAGCTTAGGGACGACGACTAATGAAAAACTGTTTTTT. As protein: CASSLGTTTNEKLFF.

The chain couples TRBV7-3 to TRBJ2-2; no clear D gene. Germline CDR1 reads SGHTA; CDR2 reads FQGTGA. The CDR3 extends over 13 amino acids. V was clipped by 0 bases and J by 4 bases, with 3 bases between them. The CDR3 region is CASSLTGTGELFF. In nucleotides, the CDR3 is TGTGCCAGCAGCTTAACCGGCACCGGGGAGCTGTTTTTT.

V is TRBV5-6 and J is TRBJ1-4, with D possibly TRBD1 on 6 matching bases. This CDR3 has 15 residues. Germline CDR1 and CDR2: SGHDT and YYEEEE. Trimming left V 3 bases short and J 12 bases short, with 21 bases between. The DNA for the CDR3 is TGTGCCAGCAGCTCAACCCCGACAGGCCCCGCGGAACTGTTTTTT. It yields the protein CASSSTPTGPAELFF.

This clone was counted only a few times. The chain is built from TRBV4-3 and TRBJ2-1; 8 bases match TRBD2. CDR3 length: 17 amino acids. The J segment lost 9 bases and the V segment lost 0 bases, leaving 13 bases of the junction unmatched. CDR1 is LGHNA and CDR2 is YSLEER in the germline V gene. The CDR3 spells CASSQDSGDTPRSEQFF. The CDR3 DNA is TGCGCCAGCAGCCAAGATAGCGGGGACACACCTAGGAGTGAGCAGTTCTTC.

This clone was counted a few times. The V call is TRBV5-1, the J call TRBJ1-1; D perhaps matches TRBD1 (5 bases). Trimming took off 4 bases at V and 0 bases at J, with 22 bases between the two ends. This CDR3 is built from 18 residues. Germline CDR1 SGHRS, CDR2 YFSETQ. The DNA of the CDR3 is TGCGCCAGCAGCCGGGGGACCCAAACGGGACGGATGAACACTGAAGCTTTCTTT. It translates to CASSRGTQTGRMNTEAFF.

This clone has a handful of counts. The V and J genes are TRBV28 and TRBJ1-5, with D possibly matching TRBD1 (5 bases). The germline CDR1 and CDR2 sequences are MDHEN and SYDVKM. V was trimmed by 2 bases and J by 6 bases, leaving 11 bases between them. The CDR3 spans 14 residues. Here the CDR3 reads CASSLNGGGQPQHF. The CDR3 coding sequence is TGTGCCAGCAGTTTAAACGGGGGAGGTCAGCCCCAGCATTTT.

The V and J genes are TRBV6-5 and TRBJ2-6, with D hard to call. The CDR3 spans 15 residues. V lost 5 bases to trimming and J lost 1 base, with 9 bases between them. Germline V gene data show CDR1 as MNHEY and CDR2 as SVGAGI. The CDR3 sequence: CASSPIPSGANVLTF. Written as DNA, the CDR3 is TGTGCCAGCAGTCCCATACCATCTGGGGCCAACGTCCTGACTTTC.

This clone occurred a few times. V and J are TRBV5-6 and TRBJ1-2, with TRBD1 matching 9 bases. Trimming took 0 bases from V and 4 from J; bases not matched to a gene: 10. Germline assignment: CDR1 SGHDT and CDR2 YYEEEE. The length of the CDR3 is 17 residues. CDR3 sequence: CASSLDFGTGNVYGYTF. The CDR3 coding sequence is TGTGCCAGCAGCTTGGACTTCGGGACAGGGAACGTCTATGGCTACACCTTC.